Shown below are 22 T cell receptor beta chains from a single sample sequenced in a study of T cell responses to AZD1222 COVID-19 vaccine. Some clones are missing from TCRdb's copy, which holds only in-frame ones; the method was immunoSEQ multiplex PCR. The top ten clones hold approximately 2.9% of a sample with 120,000 or so clones, about 94% of them seen once. The sample consisted of peripheral blood, taken 28 days after the second AZD1222 dose. The receptor set was obtained from an adult who received the AZD1222 COVID-19 vaccine.

The chain has TRBV9 and TRBJ2-2, with 8 bases that match TRBD2. Germline V CDR1 and CDR2: SGDLS, YYNGEE. The CDR3 has 19 amino acids. V trimming: 1 base; J trimming: 1 base; junction bases outside the gene matches: 12. CDR3 nucleotide sequence: TGTGCCAGCAGCGTAAGTAGCGGGGAACGAATATTGAACACCGGGGAGCTGTTTTTT. It translates to CASSVSSGERILNTGELFF.

CDR3 residues: CASSPRDNHSGNTIYF. The CDR3, as DNA: TGTGCCAGCTCACCGAGGGACAACCACTCTGGAAACACCATATATTTT. The chain couples TRBV18 to TRBJ1-3, with a tentative D call TRBD1 (6 bases). The CDR3 covers 16 residues. Germline CDR1 is KGHSH and CDR2 is LQKENI. The V end was cut by 3 bases, the J end by 0 bases, with 12 bases between. Combining the CDR3 with reference TRBV18 and TRBJ1-3 gives the whole variable domain NAGVMQNPRHLVRRRGQEARLRCSPMKGHSHVYWYRQLPEEGLKFMVYLQKENIIDESGMPKERFSAEFPKEGPSILRIQQVVRGDSAAYFCASSPRDNHSGNTIYFGEGSWLTVV.

A single count supports this clone. The rearrangement uses TRBV19 and TRBJ1-3; D uncertain. CDR1 is LNHDA and CDR2 is SQIVND in the germline V gene (reference sequence). The CDR3 extends over 13 amino acids. V shed 7 bases and J shed 0 bases, with 7 bases lying between them. As DNA, the CDR3 is TGTGCCAGTAACTTCGGCTCTGGAAACACCATATATTTT. Encoded protein: CASNFGSGNTIYF. The variable domain in full, completed from reference TRBV19 and TRBJ1-3, reads DGGITQSPKYLFRKEGQNVTLSCEQNLNHDAMYWYRQDPGQGLRLIYYSQIVNDFQKGDIAEGYSVSREKKESFPLTVTSAQKNPTAFYLCASNFGSGNTIYFGEGSWLTVV.

The chain recombines TRBV5-5 with TRBJ2-1; no clear D. Germline V lookup: CDR1 SGHKS, CDR2 YYEKEE (reference sequence). V lost 4 bases, J lost 7 bases, and 12 bases lay in between. The CDR3 loop spans 13 amino acids. In DNA form, the CDR3 reads TGTGCCAGCAGCCCCCTGACTGGGAATGAGCAGTTCTTC. It codes for CASSPLTGNEQFF.

The rearrangement links TRBV12-3 or TRBV12-4 to TRBJ1-2; D gene unclear. Trimming shortened V by 3 bases and J by 7 bases, and 3 bases separated the two germline ends. The CDR3 runs to 10 residues. The CDR3 DNA reads TGTGCCAGCAGTTTTTCTGGCTACACCTTC. Translated, it gives CASSFSGYTF.

The chain uses TRBV19 and TRBJ2-7, with no clear D. The CDR3 runs to 15 residues. Germline V gives CDR1 LNHDA, CDR2 SQIVND (reference sequence). V dropped 3 bases and J dropped 1 base, with 13 bases sitting between them. This CDR3 reads CASSIAGAASYEQYF. The CDR3 DNA follows: TGTGCCAGTAGTATCGCAGGAGCCGCTTCCTACGAGCAGTACTTC.

The rearrangement joins TRBV7-9 to TRBJ2-5; D remains ambiguous. The CDR3 length is 13 residues. Germline V gene data show CDR1 as SEHNR and CDR2 as FQNEAQ (reference sequence). V lost 2 bases, J lost 5 bases, and 9 bases lay in between. This CDR3 reads CASSLNALETQYF. CDR3 bases: TGTGCCAGCAGCTTAAACGCCCTGGAGACCCAGTACTTC.

CDR3 loop: CASSDTGANVLTF. The CDR3 DNA is TGTGCCAGCAGTGATACCGGGGCCAACGTCCTGACTTTC. The gene calls are TRBV2 and TRBJ2-6, with D unclear. Trimming removed 3 bases at V and 4 bases at J, with 4 bases between. This CDR3 spans 13 amino acids. CDR1 SNHLY and CDR2 FYNNEI come from the germline V gene.

The J gene is TRBJ1-5, the V gene TRBV18; D uncertain. The CDR3 is made up of 13 amino acids. Germline V gene lookup returns CDR1 KGHSH and CDR2 LQKENI. Trimming took 2 bases from V and 6 from J, leaving 8 bases between them. The CDR3 DNA follows: TGTGCCAGCTCACCAAGGGAGAGTCAGCCCCAGCATTTT. Residues: CASSPRESQPQHF.

This sequence joins TRBV5-1 and TRBJ2-7; 7 bases match TRBD1. This CDR3 contains 16 residues. Germline V lookup: CDR1 SGHRS, CDR2 YFSETQ. Trimming cost V 4 bases and J 4 bases; bases outside gene matches: 14. The CDR3 DNA reads as TGCGCCAGCAGCGGGAACAGGGGACAAAACCTTTACGAGCAGTACTTC. Its protein product is CASSGNRGQNLYEQYF.

V usage is TRBV3-1 (or the pseudogene TRBV3-2) and J usage is TRBJ2-1; the D is unclear. CDR1 LGHDT and CDR2 YNNKEL come from the germline V gene (reference sequence). The CDR3 has 10 residues. Trimming removed 6 bases at V and 4 bases at J, with 1 base between. This CDR3 is CASRYNEQFF. The DNA for the CDR3 is TGTGCCAGCAGATACAATGAGCAGTTCTTC.

The J gene is TRBJ1-4, the V gene TRBV7-9, with D uncertain. The V end was cut by 5 bases, the J end by 0 bases, with 13 bases between. The CDR3 has 16 residues. Per the germline V gene, CDR1 is SEHNR and CDR2 is FQNEAQ (reference sequence). CDR3 sequence (DNA): TGTGCCAGCAGCCGAGGTGCGAGGGCAACTAATGAAAAACTGTTTTTT. It yields the protein CASSRGARATNEKLFF.

The chain uses TRBV6-5 and TRBJ1-1, with 7 bases matching TRBD1. Germline CDR1 MNHEY, CDR2 SVGAGI. V was clipped by 10 bases and J by 0 bases; unmatched bases: 11. The CDR3 is 15 amino acids. CDR3 loop: CAIRGQARMNTEAFF. The CDR3 nucleotides read TGTGCCATCCGAGGACAGGCTAGAATGAACACTGAAGCTTTCTTT.

The chain recombines TRBV18 with TRBJ1-1; D unclear. Trimming pared 6 bases from V and 10 bases from J, leaving 24 bases between. The CDR3 is 15 amino acids. The V gene's germline CDR1 is KGHSH and CDR2 LQKENI. The CDR3 spells CASSQSGASMTVAFF. CDR3 DNA: TGTGCCAGCTCCCAGTCAGGAGCGAGTATGACCGTAGCTTTCTTT. The whole variable domain, filled in from reference TRBV18 and TRBJ1-1, reads NAGVMQNPRHLVRRRGQEARLRCSPMKGHSHVYWYRQLPEEGLKFMVYLQKENIIDESGMPKERFSAEFPKEGPSILRIQQVVRGDSAAYFCASSQSGASMTVAFFGQGTRLTVV.

The rearrangement joins TRBV18 to TRBJ1-5; tentatively, D is TRBD1 (6 bases). The CDR3 covers 16 residues. The V end was cut by 1 base, the J end by 3 bases, with 13 bases between. CDR1 is KGHSH, CDR2 LQKENI, per germline. This CDR3 reads CASSPRRDTYNQPQHF. As DNA, the CDR3 is TGTGCCAGCTCACCACGCCGGGACACCTACAATCAGCCCCAGCATTTT.

In regard to this clone: Different DNA sequences within this sample yield the same CDR3. J is TRBJ1-2 and V is TRBV20-1; D remains unclear. This CDR3 spans 10 amino acids. Germline V gene data show CDR1 as DFQATT and CDR2 as SNEGSKA (reference sequence). Trimming removed 0 bases from V and 4 bases from J, with 0 bases in between. In DNA form, the CDR3 reads TGCAGTGCTAGAGACTATGGCTACACCTTC. Encoded protein: CSARDYGYTF.

The V and J genes are TRBV10-2 and TRBJ1-1; no definite D call. CDR1 and CDR2 (germline): WSHSY, SAAADI. The length of the CDR3 is 14 residues. V was pared by 1 base and J by 4 bases, with 10 bases between. In DNA, the CDR3 is TGCGCCAGCAGTGAGTTCCTAGCGGGCACTGAAGCTTTCTTT. It translates to CASSEFLAGTEAFF.

This clone was observed a few times. The chain is built from TRBV11-2 and TRBJ2-3, with TRBD1 as a possible D gene (6 bases). Deletions cut 2 bases from V and 2 bases from J, with 14 bases between. Germline V gives CDR1 SGHAT, CDR2 FQNNGV. The CDR3 extends over 16 amino acids. CDR3 protein: CASSLRVTGPTDTQYF. CDR3 coding DNA: TGTGCCAGCAGCTTAAGAGTGACAGGACCCACAGATACGCAGTATTTT.

V is TRBV5-1 and J is TRBJ1-1; 10 positions agree with TRBD1. With 4 bases clipped from V and 1 base from J, the junction kept 22 bases outside the gene matches. The CDR3 has 21 amino acids. Germline-derived CDR1 and CDR2 are SGHRS and YFSETQ. CDR3: CASSRLPTGGMWEYTNTEAFF. Here the CDR3 DNA reads TGCGCCAGCAGCCGGCTCCCGACAGGGGGCATGTGGGAATACACGAACACTGAAGCTTTCTTT.

This clone has only one observation. The chain joins TRBV12-5 to TRBJ2-5; 9 nucleotides agree with TRBD1. V lost 3 bases and J lost 5; bases outside the gene matches: 7. Per germline, CDR1 LGHNT and CDR2 FRNRAP. The CDR3 runs 15 residues. The CDR3 nucleotides read TGTGCTAGTGGTTTTATACAGGGGGCCAAGGAGACCCAGTACTTC. Amino acids: CASGFIQGAKETQYF.

The chain uses TRBV2 and TRBJ1-5, with D unresolved. Germline CDR1 SNHLY, CDR2 FYNNEI. This CDR3 is 14 amino acids long. Trimming shortened V by 7 bases and J by 3 bases, and 13 bases separated the two germline ends. The CDR3 spells CASMGMGNNQPQHF. Here the CDR3 DNA reads TGTGCCAGCATGGGAATGGGTAACAATCAGCCCCAGCATTTT.

This clone was found once. The CDR3 DNA is TGTGCCAGCAGTTATCACCGTGGACAGACCCGGTCACCCCTCCACTTT. Amino acids: CASSYHRGQTRSPLHF. This sequence joins TRBV6-5 and TRBJ1-6; tentatively, D is TRBD1 (6 bases). The CDR3 is 16 amino acids. The ends were cut back, 3 bases at V and 10 bases at J, with 19 bases in the middle. CDR1 and CDR2 (germline): MNHEY, SVGAGI.